This note documents a single T cell receptor (beta chain) sequence. It has no known antigen specificity. No base-level quality is on record; no much larger clone is a single base apart. This record belongs to a study of cytomegalovirus exposure and HLA in healthy donors (dated by TCRdb to between 2016 and 2019). Study-wide context: An earlier analysis of roughly 500 of the donors reported about 260 Gb of sequence data and 117 million unique TCR beta sequences obtained from about 179 million T cells. The study combined high-throughput TCR immunosequencing, statistical association of individual TCRs with disease status, and machine learning to predict cytomegalovirus infection status. About 310 gigabases of sequencing data and approximately 84 million unique TCR sequences were included in an early release covering around 650 HLA-typed donors. Both class I and class II loci were covered by HLA typing, at four-digit resolution. All discovery cohort repertoires had been generated using a single sequencing platform. Of the 300 to 500 genotyped donors, approximately 81% were placed in the genetic ancestry cluster associated with self-reported Caucasian donors. Donor age, sex, ethnicity and CMV serostatus were collected together with the repertoire data. The aim of the study was to test whether cataloging public T cell receptors could identify signatures of past pathogen exposure. A later genetic analysis used genome-wide SNP genotypes for about 65% of the 666 donors, treating that subset as a discovery cohort. Rather than using new phenotypic data, the later analysis identified candidate immune exposures from TCR beta sequences and from how often those sequences occurred across donors. Among a few hundred genotyped donors of the cohort, an average of about 240,000 unique TCR beta nucleotide sequences were sequenced per donor, roughly 20% of them non-productive. The study used immunosequencing to profile the T cell repertoires of approximately 650 subjects and linked those repertoires to cytomegalovirus serostatus. Besides the first cohort of roughly 700 subjects, a separate validation cohort made up of 120 different subjects was used. Roughly five DR-DQ haplotypes were handled as single units for association and clustering because linkage in the cohort was strong. Typing coverage differed by locus: A, B, C, DRB1 and DQB1 were typed in about 629-640 donors, DQA1 in 500 to 550, DPA1 in around 610, and DPB1 in approximately 450. An earlier analysis of more than 450 of the donors used high-throughput TCR beta sequencing to judge whether each TCR beta V gene segment behaved as functional or pseudogenic. A later analysis re-analyzed previously published TCR beta repertoires from roughly 630 donors and added high-resolution HLA genotyping to study TCR occurrence patterns.

The cohort consisted of hundreds of healthy bone marrow donors. At the time of sampling, all cohort members were nominally healthy, though unrecorded immune exposures were likely present. The donor tested CMV seropositive, placing the donor among the 289 seropositive members of the cohort. A peripheral blood sample was collected from each donor, and TCR beta sequencing was performed on peripheral blood mononuclear cells. The Qiagen DNeasy Blood Extraction Kit was used to extract genomic DNA from the blood cell samples. Broad study findings and their caveats: Some IMGT-functional V segments, including TRBV6-2 and TRBV6-3, could not be distinguished by the 87-base-pair reads and were therefore excluded. According to a later analysis, most CMV-associated TCR beta chains appeared to be HLA-restricted, and the HLA associations seemed to be driven largely by CMV exposure. CMV serostatus was the only immune exposure information available for the cohort. Linkage disequilibrium might explain the correlated functional status among segregating V segments, but an unknown experimental factor could not be excluded. A later genetic analysis associated a missense DCLRE1C variant with V-gene and J-gene trimming of TCR beta chains, and an independent cohort replicated the association. When HLA alleles, especially DR and DQ, strongly co-occurred, TCR associations were difficult to assign to individual alleles. According to a later analysis, TCR association rates differed among HLA loci, with DRB1 alleles showing the most associated TCRs and HLA-C alleles showing the fewest. A later analysis found that HLA-associated TCR beta chains were more clonally expanded and had lower generation probabilities than equally common non-associated chains. A further reported finding was that TCR beta sequences accurately predicted the HLA-A and HLA-B alleles for most subjects in the first cohort. The study listed 164 TCR beta chains as associated with cytomegalovirus. According to a later genetic analysis, donors in an Asian-associated ancestry cluster had fewer N-insertions in productive TCRs than the approximately 610-donor mean. Broadly in line with IMGT annotations, most TCR beta V segments showed up in productive rearrangements about 90% or about 30% of the time in an earlier analysis of 450 to 750 of the donors. Most TCR sequences were seen in very few donors, while some public TCRs were found in many individuals. According to a later analysis, parvovirus B19, influenza, CMV and Epstein-Barr virus appeared linked to several top co-occurrence clusters. The presence/absence analyses assumed that sequencing depth was roughly uniform across donors, and that assumption may not be true. In vitro tests confirmed that a few of the cytomegalovirus-associated TCR beta chains recognize cytomegalovirus antigens. Because HLA typing was unavailable for some donors at each locus, only the typed subset was used in association tests. The sequencing pipeline was judged likely to have produced a cluster of highly shared sequence variants as a technical artifact. Because counts were too low, roughly 18 rarely observed V segments, including chromosome 9 orphons, were left out of the earlier analysis of approximately 500 of the donors. In both the original and validation cohorts, the classifier was reported to diagnose cytomegalovirus status with high specificity and sensitivity. Specific HLA alleles were associated with about 17,000 TCR beta sequences at a false discovery rate of 0.05 in a later analysis. Only TCR beta chains were sequenced in this cohort, and the absence of alpha or paired-chain data limited detectable features. The authors suggested that the approach could potentially be generalized to other disease states and immunological phenotypes.

From cysteine to phenylalanine, the CDR3 is 15 amino acids long. Only the CDR3 DNA is retained, 45 bases long and in frame from the first base. V lost 5 bases and J lost 3 bases, and the count of bases not matched to a germline gene is 5. Taken from the germline V gene, the CDR1 and CDR2 loops are SGHAT and FQNNGV. Library preparation employed the immunoSEQ multiplex PCR assay. For the multiplex PCR, a mixture combining 60 forward primers for TCR Vbeta segments and 13 reverse primers for TCR Jbeta segments was used. The CDR3 region of rearranged TCR beta genes was amplified from genomic DNA with a multiplex PCR assay. On the Illumina HiSeq System, the amplified TCR beta libraries were sequenced as 87-base-pair reads. On the study's bioinformatics: Across the roughly 600 repertoires, a later analysis counted some 80 million unique TCR beta chains, some 11 million of which were shared by at least two donors. Raw reads were error-corrected and collapsed into unique sequences with a nearest-neighbor algorithm that merged closely related sequences to remove PCR and sequencing errors. Alignment of CDR3 sequences to IMGT reference sequences was used to assign V, D and J gene segments. For a sequence to be retained, a match of at least six nucleotides to both a V gene segment and a J gene segment was required. A rearrangement was called productive if the CDR3 had no stop codons and remained in frame with V and J, and every other rearrangement was called non-productive. Following IMGT convention, CDR3 was defined as the stretch from the second conserved V-encoded cysteine to the conserved J-encoded phenylalanine. The earlier analysis of roughly 590 of the donors excluded any sequence lacking an unambiguous match to a single V gene segment. An earlier analysis of 587 of the donors classified V segments as functional when productive rearrangements were above 56.7% and as segregating when the standard deviation between donors was above 5%. A statistical classification framework was developed to diagnose cytomegalovirus status using the catalog of TCR beta chain sequences. A later analysis assigned V and J genes by comparing TCR nucleotide sequences with IMGT/GENE-DB human TR gene sequences. A later analysis assigned CDR3 sequences and most-parsimonious VDJ recombination scenarios with the TCRdist pipeline. In a later analysis, each TCR beta chain was defined by its CDR3 amino acid sequence together with its V-gene family, and reads lacking a unique V-gene family were excluded. To address suspected cross-contamination and a sequencing artifact, a later analysis removed several hundred highly shared, low-generation-probability nucleotide sequences. In a later analysis, a clonal expansion index was calculated for each public chain from normalized within-repertoire ranks of inferred template counts. Generation probabilities in a later analysis came from a VDJ recombination model fitted to out-of-frame rearrangements, and those results were checked against IGoR. In a later analysis, hypergeometric tests were used to score TCR-TCR, TCR-HLA and TCR-CMV co-occurrence, with a repertoire-size bias correction applied to TCR pairs. In a later analysis, false discovery rates were estimated by permuting HLA or CMV assignments 20 times. In a later analysis, co-occurring TCRs were grouped using DBSCAN, with TCRdist sequence similarity added in when clustering inside HLA-allele-positive subsets. Repertoires with fewer than 30,000 or more than 120,000 public chains, plus five repertoires with anomalous nucleotide sharing, were excluded from co-occurrence clustering. Here the immuneACCESS table is served through TCRdb, limited to in-frame sequences with V and J called. Missing clones are a known gap in these copies; in checked studies unresolved V genes cover under half, and the rest lacks a known reason. V, J and clone size were drawn from that table, and D and trimming were deduced from the DNA. For this sample there are more than 95,000 clones; around 79% appear just once. The ten largest account for under 3.5% of the sample.

The sequence derives from a female donor in good health and CMV-seropositive. The sequenced material came from PBMCs. The chain couples TRBV11-2 to TRBJ2-2, with 8 middle bases fitting TRBD2. The DNA reads TGTGCCAGCAGCCCAAGCGGGGGTCACACCGGGGAGCTGTTTTTT. Translated, it reads CASSPSGGHTGELFF.